What follows are 5 T cell receptor beta chains derived from one specimen sequenced in a study of a mutant IDH1 vaccine in newly diagnosed glioma. No antigens are known for them. The time point is: week 5, during vaccination. Doses consisted of 300 ug of mutant IDH1 20-mer peptide each, paired with topical imiquimod. Clones were read by immunoSEQ multiplex PCR, and TCRdb kept only the in-frame ones, dropping some. Of fewer than 100,000 clones in the sample, over 75% were seen once. The sequenced sample was PBMCs, obtained from a glioma patient whose treatment included an IDH1 peptide vaccine. The receptors come from a woman aged 45-60 years with glioma.

This chain links TRBV7-9 with TRBJ2-3; D may be TRBD2 (7 bases). This CDR3 spans 18 amino acids. Germline V gene lookup returns CDR1 SEHNR and CDR2 FQNEAQ (reference sequence). V was shortened by 0 bases and J by 3 bases, with 19 bases between the two germline ends. The CDR3 sequence is CASSLATPGGRGTDTQYF. The CDR3 DNA follows: TGTGCCAGCAGCTTAGCCACACCCGGGGGGCGGGGGACAGATACGCAGTATTTT.

The genes are TRBV5-1 and TRBJ2-7; 7 bases are shared with TRBD1. Looked up from germline, CDR1 is SGHRS and CDR2 is YFSETQ. The CDR3 is 14 amino acids. Unmatched junction bases numbered 6, after V lost 0 bases and J lost 6 bases. CDR3 in amino acids: CASSLEQGTGEQYF. CDR3 in DNA: TGCGCCAGCAGCTTGGAACAGGGGACGGGCGAGCAGTACTTC.

CDR3 protein: CASSFGGTDQPQHF. The CDR3 DNA sequence: TGTGCCAGCAGTTTTGGCGGGACAGACCAGCCCCAGCATTTT. The chain uses TRBV28 and TRBJ1-5, with TRBD1 matching over 7 bases. Trimming at V came to 3 bases and at J to 7 bases, leaving 6 bases not matched to a gene. The CDR3 length is 14 residues. Germline V CDR1 and CDR2: MDHEN, SYDVKM.

The chain combines TRBV7-9 with TRBJ2-1, with 12 bases matching TRBD2. The CDR3 length is 15 residues. Germline V gene data show CDR1 as SEHNR and CDR2 as FQNEAQ (reference sequence). J was trimmed by 9 bases and V by 1 base; bases with no gene match: 4. For the CDR3, the DNA is TGTGCCAGCAGCTTAGGACTAGCGGGAGTGGGTGAGCAGTTCTTC. It yields the protein CASSLGLAGVGEQFF.

This rearrangement joins TRBV6-1 to TRBJ2-3; 8 bases agree with TRBD1. V dropped 4 bases and J dropped 5; count of bases not matched to a gene: 5. This CDR3 is built from 14 residues. In germline, CDR1 is MNHNS, CDR2 SASEGT. The CDR3 DNA sequence: TGTGCCAGCAGTGGGACAGGGTTTGGAGATACGCAGTATTTT. This codes for CASSGTGFGDTQYF.